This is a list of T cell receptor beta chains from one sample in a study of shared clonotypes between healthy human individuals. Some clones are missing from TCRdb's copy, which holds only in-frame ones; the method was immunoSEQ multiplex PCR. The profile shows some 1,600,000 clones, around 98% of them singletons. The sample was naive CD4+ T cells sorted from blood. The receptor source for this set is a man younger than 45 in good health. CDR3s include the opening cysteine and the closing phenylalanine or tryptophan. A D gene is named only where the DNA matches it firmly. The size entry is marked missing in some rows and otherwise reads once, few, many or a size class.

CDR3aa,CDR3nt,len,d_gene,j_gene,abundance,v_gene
CASSLGAPLAGGPHEQYF,TGTGCCAGCAGCTTAGGGGCCCCACTAGCGGGAGGGCCCCACGAGCAGTACTTC,18,TRBD2,TRBJ2-7,NA,TRBV7-6
CASSFTGRVKATNEQFF,TGCGCCAGCAGCTTCACCGGGCGGGTGAAAGCCACCAATGAGCAGTTCTTC,17,NA,TRBJ2-1,once,TRBV5-1
CASSEAVLPTQYF,TGTGCCAGCAGTGAAGCGGTGCTGCCTACGCAGTATTTT,13,NA,TRBJ2-3,NA,TRBV11-2
CASSEVGVPDGKLFF,TGTGCCAGCAGTGAAGTTGGGGTCCCGGATGGAAAACTGTTTTTT,15,NA,TRBJ1-4,NA,TRBV2
CASSATTYNEQFF,TGTGCCAGCTCAGCGACTACGTACAATGAGCAGTTCTTC,13,NA,TRBJ2-1,NA,TRBV18
CASSGDRGYEQYF,TGTGCCAGCAGTGGAGACAGGGGCTACGAGCAGTACTTC,13,TRBD1,TRBJ2-7,NA,TRBV6-1
CASSFRGNSYEQYF,TGCGCCAGCAGCTTCAGGGGAAATTCCTACGAGCAGTACTTC,14,NA,TRBJ2-7,NA,TRBV5-1
CAWAERETQYF,TGTGCCTGGGCCGAGAGAGAGACCCAGTACTTC,11,NA,TRBJ2-5,NA,TRBV30
CASSKTGLNTEAFF,TGTGCCAGCAGTAAGACAGGGTTGAACACTGAAGCTTTCTTT,14,TRBD1,TRBJ1-1,NA,TRBV27
CAWTPKGSSYEQYF,TGTGCCTGGACGCCGAAAGGTAGCTCCTACGAGCAGTACTTC,14,NA,TRBJ2-7,NA,TRBV30
CASSRAPGQQETQYF,TGTGCCAGCAGCAGAGCACCGGGACAGCAAGAGACCCAGTACTTC,15,TRBD1,TRBJ2-5,NA,TRBV9
CATSREKGTGSYEQYF,TGTGCCACCAGCAGAGAGAAAGGGACCGGTTCCTACGAGCAGTACTTC,16,NA,TRBJ2-7,NA,TRBV15
CASTKILTYDGYTF,TGTGCCAGCACCAAAATCCTTACTTACGATGGCTACACCTTC,14,NA,TRBJ1-2,NA,TRBV7-2
CAWRGTGMNRGNQPQHF,TGTGCCTGGAGAGGGACAGGGATGAATCGGGGCAATCAGCCCCAGCATTTT,17,TRBD1,TRBJ1-5,NA,TRBV30
CASSIGMRAGGTDTQYF,TGTGCCAGTAGTATAGGGATGAGAGCGGGGGGCACAGATACGCAGTATTTT,17,TRBD2,TRBJ2-3,once,TRBV19
CASSVAAIMNTEAFF,TGTGCCAGCAGCGTAGCGGCAATCATGAACACTGAAGCTTTCTTT,15,NA,TRBJ1-1,NA,TRBV9
CSVEDPPPGNTIYF,TGCAGCGTTGAGGACCCCCCGCCGGGAAACACCATATATTTT,14,NA,TRBJ1-3,NA,TRBV29-1
CASRPGTSGRGGNEQFF,TGTGCCAGCAGACCCGGGACTAGCGGGAGGGGTGGCAATGAGCAGTTCTTC,17,TRBD2,TRBJ2-1,few,TRBV6-4
CAISESAGTTEAFF,TGTGCCATCAGTGAGTCAGCAGGGACCACTGAAGCTTTCTTT,14,NA,TRBJ1-1,NA,TRBV10-3
CASSFGGLAGYNEQFF,TGTGCCAGCAGTTTCGGGGGGCTAGCGGGATACAATGAGCAGTTCTTC,16,TRBD2,TRBJ2-1,once,TRBV28
CASSMQQVAGNQPQHF,TGTGCCAGTAGTATGCAACAGGTTGCCGGCAATCAGCCCCAGCATTTT,16,NA,TRBJ1-5,NA,TRBV19
CASSTHLAGDYNEQFF,TGTGCCAGCAGCACCCATCTAGCGGGAGATTACAATGAGCAGTTCTTC,16,TRBD2,TRBJ2-1,NA,TRBV11-2
CASSQQGSYGYTF,TGTGCCAGCAGTCAACAGGGAAGCTATGGCTACACCTTC,13,NA,TRBJ1-2,NA,TRBV6-5
CASSDQGEAFF,TGTGCCAGCAGCGACCAGGGTGAAGCTTTCTTT,11,NA,TRBJ1-1,NA,TRBV7-9
CASSLALGETQYF,TGCGCCAGCAGCTTGGCCCTCGGAGAGACCCAGTACTTC,13,NA,TRBJ2-5,NA,TRBV5-1
CASSPPGQDNEKLFF,TGTGCCAGCTCACCACCGGGACAAGATAATGAAAAACTGTTTTTT,15,NA,TRBJ1-4,NA,TRBV18
CASNSRGAESTDTQYF,TGTGCCAGCAACTCGCGGGGGGCGGAAAGCACAGATACGCAGTATTTT,16,TRBD2,TRBJ2-3,NA,TRBV5-4
CASSLAGWNEQFF,TGTGCCAGCAGCTTAGCTGGATGGAATGAGCAGTTCTTC,13,NA,TRBJ2-1,NA,TRBV7-2
CASSGRDGQPQHF,TGTGCCAGTAGTGGGAGGGATGGACAGCCCCAGCATTTT,13,NA,TRBJ1-5,NA,TRBV19
CASSPHSGLSYNEQFF,TGTGCCAGCAGCCCTCATAGCGGACTATCCTACAATGAGCAGTTCTTC,16,NA,TRBJ2-1,NA,TRBV14
CASSKTSGANNEQFF,TGTGCCAGCAGTAAAACTAGCGGGGCTAACAATGAGCAGTTCTTC,15,TRBD2,TRBJ2-1,NA,TRBV6-4
CASSLGGQGPRTNEKLFF,TGTGCCAGCAGCTTAGGGGGACAGGGGCCTCGGACTAATGAAAAACTGTTTTTT,18,TRBD1,TRBJ1-4,NA,TRBV7-7
CASSYLPGKVGEQFF,TGTGCCAGCAGTTACTTGCCGGGAAAAGTAGGTGAGCAGTTCTTC,15,NA,TRBJ2-1,NA,TRBV6-5
CASSWTAQMNTEAFF,TGCGCCAGCAGCTGGACAGCCCAAATGAACACTGAAGCTTTCTTT,15,NA,TRBJ1-1,NA,TRBV5-1
CASSGGQPYNEQFF,TGCGCCAGCAGTGGGGGACAACCCTACAATGAGCAGTTCTTC,14,NA,TRBJ2-1,NA,TRBV10-1
CASSPAAAALSEQYF,TGTGCCAGCTCACCAGCGGCAGCAGCCCTATCCGAGCAGTACTTC,15,NA,TRBJ2-7,NA,TRBV18
CASSLALGSTDTQYF,TGTGCCAGCAGCTTAGCTTTGGGATCCACAGATACGCAGTATTTT,15,NA,TRBJ2-3,NA,TRBV7-9
CASSLELTEAFF,TGTGCCAGCAGCTTGGAGCTAACTGAAGCTTTCTTT,12,NA,TRBJ1-1,NA,TRBV5-4
CASSAVRGSSYEQYF,TGTGCCAGCAGTGCAGTCCGAGGGAGCTCCTACGAGCAGTACTTC,15,NA,TRBJ2-7,NA,TRBV6-1
CASSPTGRGNQPQHF,TGTGCCAGCAGCCCTACAGGGAGGGGAAATCAGCCCCAGCATTTT,15,NA,TRBJ1-5,NA,TRBV11-2